These 26 T cell receptor beta chains share one sample of origin, sequenced in a study of shared clonotypes between healthy human individuals. TCRdb's copy holds only in-frame clones and misses some; the assay was immunoSEQ multiplex PCR. The table has roughly 720,000 clones, about 92% seen once. The sequenced material came from memory CD8+ T cells from PBMCs. Noted subset: CD45RO+ cells pooled with CCR7-negative TemRA cells. These receptors were collected from a man aged 18 to 30 in good health. Some clones in this sample may be carry-over from other donors' samples.

This clone was seen a single time. The V call is TRBV2, the J call TRBJ2-4, with D tentatively TRBD1 (5 bases). The ends were cut back, 10 bases at V and 3 bases at J, with 19 bases in the middle. The CDR3 extends over 15 amino acids. The V gene's germline CDR1 is SNHLY and CDR2 FYNNEI. This CDR3 reads CATLHLIQGKNIQYF. DNA of the CDR3: TGTGCCACCCTCCATCTCATCCAGGGCAAAAACATTCAGTACTTC.

The chain is built from TRBV28 and TRBJ2-1; D unresolved. The CDR3 length is 13 residues. The germline gives CDR1 MDHEN, CDR2 SYDVKM. The ends were cut back, 2 bases at V and 10 bases at J, with 12 bases in the middle. CDR3 loop: CASSLGFGHEQFF. CDR3 in DNA: TGTGCCAGCAGTTTAGGGTTTGGGCACGAGCAGTTCTTC.

The chain employs TRBV28 and TRBJ2-3; 16 bases fit TRBD2. Germline lookup yields CDR1 MDHEN and CDR2 SYDVKM. Trimming at V came to 3 bases and at J to 4 bases, leaving 16 bases not matched to a gene. CDR3 length: 21 residues. CDR3 sequence (DNA): TGTGCCAGCAGTTTGGCGCTGGGACAGGGACTAGCGGGGGGGGGTGCAGATACGCAGTATTTT. Translated: CASSLALGQGLAGGGADTQYF.

This chain uses TRBV7-3 with TRBJ2-7; D possibly uses TRBD1 or TRBD2 (6 bases each). The CDR3 is made up of 15 amino acids. V dropped 0 bases and J dropped 7 bases, with 16 bases sitting between them. Looked up from germline, CDR1 is SGHTA and CDR2 is FQGTGA. The CDR3 nucleotides are TGTGCCAGCAGCTTAACGCGCCGGGGGCGAGGGGAGCAGTACTTC. It yields the protein CASSLTRRGRGEQYF.

The chain has TRBV11-1 and TRBJ2-1, with 9 bases that match TRBD2. V dropped 1 base and J dropped 2; count of bases not matched to a gene: 6. The CDR3 has 17 amino acids. Germline CDR1 is SGHAT and CDR2 is FQDESV (reference sequence). The CDR3 loop reads CASSLDPAGGPYNEQFF. CDR3 nucleotide sequence: TGTGCCAGCAGCTTAGACCCTGCGGGAGGGCCCTACAATGAGCAGTTCTTC.

V gene TRBV27 combines with J gene TRBJ2-7; TRBD1 is a possible D gene (5 bases). V shed 3 bases and J shed 3 bases, with 9 bases lying between them. This CDR3 comprises 13 residues. From germline, CDR1 is MNHEY and CDR2 SMNVEV (reference sequence). The CDR3 DNA follows: TGTGCCAGCAGTTTGGGGCTGATCTACGAGCAGTACTTC. It specifies CASSLGLIYEQYF.

J is TRBJ1-5 and V is TRBV25-1; D not certain. Trimming shortened V by 2 bases and J by 7 bases, and 9 bases separated the two germline ends. Germline CDR1 MGHDK, CDR2 SYGVNS. The CDR3 spans 13 residues. The CDR3 region is CASSEGDWQPQHF. CDR3 nucleotide sequence: TGTGCCAGCAGTGAAGGGGATTGGCAGCCCCAGCATTTT.

The chain's CDR3 is CAGEEGRELFF. The CDR3 DNA reads as TGTGCCGGAGAGGAAGGGAGGGAGCTGTTTTTT. The chain has TRBV7-3 and TRBJ2-2, with D unresolved. Germline V CDR1 and CDR2: SGHTA, FQGTGA. The CDR3 totals 11 residues. Trimming left V 11 bases short and J 9 bases short, with 13 bases between.

The chain combines TRBV29-1 with TRBJ1-4; perhaps TRBD1 as D (5 bases). V was trimmed by 5 bases and J by 8 bases, leaving 18 bases between them. There are 14 residues in the CDR3. Per the germline V gene, CDR1 is SQVTM and CDR2 is ANQGSEA. The CDR3 here is CSVKPGGLGEKLFF. The CDR3, as DNA: TGCAGCGTTAAACCGGGGGGTCTGGGGGAAAAACTGTTTTTT.

The chain has TRBV12-5 and TRBJ2-1; D tentatively reads TRBD1 or TRBD2 (5 bases each). Trimming pared 0 bases from V and 4 bases from J, leaving 13 bases between. The CDR3 runs to 16 residues. CDR1 LGHNT and CDR2 FRNRAP come from the germline V gene. The CDR3 here is CASGLVATWGYNEQFF. In DNA, the CDR3 is TGTGCTAGTGGTTTGGTGGCGACCTGGGGGTACAATGAGCAGTTCTTC.

The V gene is TRBV6-1, the J gene TRBJ2-2; D unresolved. Germline CDR1 and CDR2: MNHNS and SASEGT. The CDR3 consists of 15 residues. V was clipped by 1 base and J by 1 base, with 7 bases between them. The CDR3 here is CASSEGRMNTGELFF. As DNA, the CDR3 is TGTGCCAGCAGTGAAGGACGGATGAACACCGGGGAGCTGTTTTTT.

The CDR3: CASSQGDRTFNQPQHF. The CDR3 bases are TGCGCCAGCAGCCAAGGGGACAGAACCTTCAATCAGCCCCAGCATTTT. This chain uses TRBV4-1 with TRBJ1-5; 7 nucleotides line up with TRBD1. Unmatched junction bases numbered 6, after V lost 1 base and J lost 3 bases. This CDR3 spans 16 amino acids. CDR1 is MGHRA, CDR2 YSYEKL, per germline.

CDR3 bases: TGTGCCAGCAGTTCCGCCACCCCCGTCCGAGCCGAGCAGTACTTC. This gives the protein CASSSATPVRAEQYF. The chain uses TRBV6-5 and TRBJ2-7; no definite D call. The CDR3 totals 15 residues. CDR1 and CDR2 (germline): MNHEY, SVGAGI. V was clipped by 4 bases and J by 6 bases, with 19 bases between them.

The V gene is TRBV5-6, the J gene TRBJ2-7, with 8 bases aligning to TRBD2. The CDR3 is 14 residues long. The V gene end was trimmed by 4 bases and the J gene end by 0 bases; junction bases not matched to a gene: 3. Germline assignment: CDR1 SGHDT and CDR2 YYEEEE. The CDR3 loop is CASSRLANSYEQYF. The CDR3 nucleotides are TGTGCCAGCAGCCGACTAGCGAACTCCTACGAGCAGTACTTC.

The V call is TRBV28, the J call TRBJ2-7, with D possibly TRBD2 on 6 matching bases. The germline V gene has CDR1 MDHEN and CDR2 SYDVKM. The CDR3 sequence is 15 residues long. With 2 bases removed from V and 3 bases from J, the gap between germline ends came to 14 bases. The CDR3 DNA reads TGTGCCAGCAGTTTACTATCTAGCGCCTTCTACGAGCAGTACTTC. It translates to CASSLLSSAFYEQYF.

This clone was seen a handful of times. The chain has TRBV27 and TRBJ2-7; TRBD2 matches at 9 bases. The trim removed 4 bases at V and 4 bases at J, leaving 11 bases unmatched. This CDR3 is built from 16 residues. Germline-derived CDR1 and CDR2 are MNHEY and SMNVEV (reference sequence). CDR3 amino acids: CASSSPTSGFPYEQYF. The DNA for the CDR3 is TGTGCCAGCAGTTCCCCCACTAGCGGGTTTCCTTACGAGCAGTACTTC.

About this clone: This same CDR3 is encoded by further DNA sequences in the sample. This chain joins TRBV27 and TRBJ1-1; D unclear. Germline values: CDR1 MNHEY, CDR2 SMNVEV (reference sequence). Trimming left V 3 bases short and J 8 bases short, with 13 bases between. The CDR3 has 13 amino acids. CDR3 nucleotide sequence: TGTGCCAGCAGTTTGGGCGGACGGACGGAAGCTTTCTTT. This encodes CASSLGGRTEAFF.

Details on this clone: Other DNA sequences in this sample translate to the same CDR3. This chain connects TRBV11-2 to TRBJ2-1; TRBD2 agrees at 7 bases. Trimming removed 1 base from V and 10 bases from J; junction bases left unmatched: 1. The germline V gene has CDR1 SGHAT and CDR2 FQNNGV. This CDR3 region has 12 residues. Written as DNA, the CDR3 is TGTGCCAGCAGCTTAGGGGGACTAGAGCAGTTCTTC. The encoded protein is CASSLGGLEQFF.

As to this clone: This probably arose from a read error, given a far larger clone one base away. This chain uses TRBV6-6 with TRBJ2-2; D not resolved. Trimming took 2 bases from V and 3 from J, leaving 4 bases between them. CDR3 length: 13 amino acids. Germline V lookup: CDR1 MNHNY, CDR2 SVGAGI (reference sequence). As DNA, the CDR3 is TGTGCCAGCAGTTACAGGGACACCGGGGAGCTGTTTTTT. Amino acid sequence: CASSYRDTGELFF.

V gene TRBV5-1 combines with J gene TRBJ2-7; 8 bases line up with TRBD2. Germline V gene sequence: CDR1 SGHRS, CDR2 YFSETQ. The ends lost 0 bases at V and 7 bases at J; junction bases unmatched: 9. This CDR3 spans 15 amino acids. The CDR3 protein is CASSLEVSGSSEQYF. The CDR3 DNA reads TGCGCCAGCAGCTTGGAGGTCAGCGGGAGTTCTGAGCAGTACTTC.

The V gene is TRBV10-2, the J gene TRBJ2-6; maybe TRBD2 (5 bases). In germline, CDR1 is WSHSY, CDR2 SAAADI. The CDR3 is 18 amino acids. The V and J ends lost 0 bases and 5 bases respectively, with 17 bases between them. DNA of the CDR3: TGCGCCAGCAGTGAGTCGACCCTGGGAGCTCTGAGGGCCAACGTCCTGACTTTC. It specifies CASSESTLGALRANVLTF.

This sequence joins TRBV13 and TRBJ1-2, with 11 bases that match TRBD1. The germline CDR1 and CDR2 sequences are PRHDT and FYEKMQ (reference sequence). V dropped 4 bases and J dropped 7; count of bases not matched to a gene: 8. This CDR3 spans 15 amino acids. CDR3 amino acids: CASSSDRGLSPGYTF. Written as DNA, the CDR3 is TGTGCCAGCAGCTCGGACAGGGGGCTTTCGCCTGGCTACACCTTC.

The chain carries TRBV28 and TRBJ2-7; maybe TRBD2 (6 bases). There are 14 residues in the CDR3. Deletions cut 6 bases from V and 2 bases from J, with 14 bases between. CDR1 is MDHEN, CDR2 SYDVKM, per germline. The CDR3 bases are TGTGCCAGCAGCCACCGGGACTGGGCCTACGAGCAGTACTTC. Encoded protein: CASSHRDWAYEQYF.

This chain connects TRBV29-1 to TRBJ1-2; D is uncertain. V was clipped by 5 bases and J by 3 bases, with 16 bases between them. CDR1 is SQVTM and CDR2 is ANQGSEA in the germline V gene. The CDR3 runs to 14 residues. The CDR3 loop reads CSVYTAARDYGYTF. CDR3 sequence (DNA): TGCAGCGTTTACACAGCAGCTCGGGACTATGGCTACACCTTC.

This chain joins TRBV4-2 and TRBJ2-1; 8 bases line up with TRBD2. Germline V gene lookup returns CDR1 LGHNA and CDR2 YNFKEQ. The junction had 8 bases not matched to a gene; V was cut back by 0 bases and J by 4 bases. The CDR3 totals 17 residues. CDR3 amino acids: CASSQEGEGLAYNEQFF. CDR3 DNA sequence: TGTGCCAGCAGCCAAGAAGGAGAAGGACTAGCATACAATGAGCAGTTCTTC.

V is TRBV29-1 and J is TRBJ2-7; TRBD2 is a possible D gene (6 bases). V was trimmed by 6 bases and J by 1 base, leaving 16 bases between them. Germline CDR1 and CDR2: SQVTM and ANQGSEA. The CDR3 sequence is 14 residues long. CDR3 loop: CSVGTRDRSYEQYF. CDR3 nucleotides: TGCAGCGTGGGGACTCGGGACCGATCCTACGAGCAGTACTTC.